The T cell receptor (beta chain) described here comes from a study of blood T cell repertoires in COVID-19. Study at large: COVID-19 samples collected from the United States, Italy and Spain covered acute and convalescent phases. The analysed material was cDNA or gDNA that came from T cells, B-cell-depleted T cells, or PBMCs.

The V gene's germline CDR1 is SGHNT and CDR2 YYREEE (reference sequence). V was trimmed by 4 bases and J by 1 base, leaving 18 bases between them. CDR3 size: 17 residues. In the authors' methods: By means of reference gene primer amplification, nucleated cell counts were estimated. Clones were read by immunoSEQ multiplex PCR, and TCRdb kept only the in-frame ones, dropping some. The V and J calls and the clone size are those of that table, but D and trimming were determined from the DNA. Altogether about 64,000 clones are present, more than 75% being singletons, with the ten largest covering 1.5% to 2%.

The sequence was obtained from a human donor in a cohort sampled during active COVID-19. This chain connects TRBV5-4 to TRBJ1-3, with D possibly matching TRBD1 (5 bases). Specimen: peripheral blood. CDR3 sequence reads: CASSPEAGRGSGNTIYF. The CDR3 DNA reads TGTGCCAGCAGCCCGGAGGCGGGGCGAGGGTCTGGAAACACCATATATTTT.